Listed here are 14 T cell receptor beta chains from one sample, sequenced in a study of prognosis after radiotherapy for stage I lung cancer. Genomic DNA was subjected to two-round multiplex PCR for amplification of TCR beta CDR3. Primers (each specific to one TRBV or TRBJ gene) were used in first-round PCR. TCRdb called the multiplex PCR reads again in MiXCR, with one record for every CDR3 protein. The table lists fewer than 35,000 distinct CDR3 sequences, around 48% of them singletons, with 16% in the top ten. The sequencing here drew on PBMCs, taken before or after stereotactic body radiation therapy (not recorded which). The receptor set was obtained from a donor aged 50 or older with non-small cell lung cancer.

Of note for this clonotype: This likely reflects a read error, since a far larger clone is one base away. J is TRBJ2-1 and V is TRBV6-5; 9 bases fit TRBD2. The CDR3 runs to 15 residues. The V and J ends lost 6 bases and 9 bases, in that order; junction bases with no gene match: 12. Germline V gives CDR1 MNHEY, CDR2 SVGAGI. The CDR3 region is CASRLTRGRAGEQFF. CDR3 DNA: TGTGCCAGCAGGTTGACTCGCGGGAGGGCCGGTGAGCAGTTCTTC.

Regarding this clonotype: A single base is all that separates this from a far larger clone, so a read error is likely. This chain uses TRBV6-8 with TRBJ2-5; 8 nucleotides line up with TRBD2. The CDR3 length is 19 residues. Germline lookup yields CDR1 MNHGY and CDR2 SAAAGT. V dropped 5 bases and J dropped 0; count of bases not matched to a gene: 17. The CDR3 spells CASSPTIGRAFSYQETQYF. The CDR3 DNA follows: TGTGCCAGCAGTCCTACTATCGGGAGGGCCTTTTCGTACCAAGAGACCCAGTACTTC.

This clonotype was observed at least ten times. The V and J genes are TRBV28 and TRBJ2-7; TRBD1 matches 7 bases. The germline V gene has CDR1 MDHEN and CDR2 SYDVKM. The length of the CDR3 is 14 residues. Trimming at V came to 8 bases and at J to 2 bases, leaving 9 bases not matched to a gene. CDR3 nucleotide sequence: TGTGCCAGCGCGGGCCCAGGGGGTCCCTACGAGCAGTACTTC. As protein: CASAGPGGPYEQYF.

This chain links TRBV28 with TRBJ1-1, with D tentatively TRBD1 (5 bases). Germline V gene data show CDR1 as MDHEN and CDR2 as SYDVKM. The V and J ends lost 8 bases and 2 bases respectively, with 9 bases between them. The CDR3 has 12 residues. CDR3 DNA sequence: TGTGCCAGCTTCGACAGCAACACTGAAGCTTTCTTT. This encodes CASFDSNTEAFF.

Notes on this clonotype: The likely explanation is a read error, given a far larger clone one base away. V gene TRBV7-2 combines with J gene TRBJ2-7; 10 bases match TRBD2. The closer fit of TRBJ2-3 to the DNA end suggests the J call may be wrong. Germline-derived CDR1 and CDR2 are SGHTA and FQGNSA. The CDR3 extends over 21 amino acids. In DNA form, the CDR3 reads TGTGCCAGCAGATTATACCCCGGCAAGGCTTTTGCGAGCGGGAGGGGAGATACGCAGTATTTT. Protein: CASRLYPGKAFASGRGDTQYF.

This chain joins TRBV20-1 and TRBJ2-7; D is ambiguous. The CDR3 runs 11 residues. V was trimmed by 4 bases and J by 2 bases, leaving 6 bases between them. Looked up from germline, CDR1 is DFQATT and CDR2 is SNEGSKA (reference sequence). CDR3 in amino acids: CSAMGPYEQYF. CDR3 in DNA: TGCAGTGCTATGGGTCCCTACGAGCAGTACTTC.

Comment on this clonotype: A read error is likely here: a far larger clone is one base away. CDR3 bases: TGTGCCAGCGCGCCTGGGTCCAACGTCCTGACTTTC. This codes for CASAPGSNVLTF. The chain couples TRBV6-5 to TRBJ2-6; D is uncertain. The CDR3 spans 12 residues. Germline lookup yields CDR1 MNHEY and CDR2 SVGAGI.

This clonotype was counted ten times or more. The CDR3 loop is CASSPWDRGSFGEKLFF. The CDR3 DNA sequence: TGTGCCAGCAGCCCCTGGGACAGGGGGTCCTTTGGAGAAAAACTGTTTTTT. The rearrangement uses TRBV11-3 and TRBJ1-4, with 11 bases matching TRBD1. Trimming took 5 bases from V and 8 from J; bases not matched to a gene: 13. The CDR3 is 17 amino acids. The germline gives CDR1 SGHNT, CDR2 YENEEA.

This chain uses TRBV5-1 with TRBJ2-3; D unresolved. V lost 2 bases and J 2 bases, leaving 6 bases between the germline ends. Germline V gives CDR1 SGHRS, CDR2 YFSETQ. The CDR3 loop spans 13 amino acids. DNA for the CDR3: TGCGCCAGCAGCTTCAGGTCCACAGATACGCAGTATTTT. It is translated as CASSFRSTDTQYF. Full variable domain (rest looked up from reference TRBV5-1 and TRBJ2-3): KAGVTQTPRYLIKTRGQQVTLSCSPISGHRSVSWYQQTPGQGLQFLFEYFSETQRNKGNFPGRFSGRQFSNSRSEMNVSTLELGDSALYLCASSFRSTDTQYFGPGTRLTVL.

This clonotype showed up many times. The gene calls are TRBV5-1 and TRBJ2-1; no clear D. Looked up from germline, CDR1 is SGHRS and CDR2 is YFSETQ. The CDR3 consists of 14 residues. With 4 bases removed from V and 1 base from J, the gap between germline ends came to 9 bases. Written as DNA, the CDR3 is TGCGCCAGCAGCCAGGAAGTATCCTACAATGAGCAGTTCTTC. It yields the protein CASSQEVSYNEQFF.

This rearrangement joins TRBV27 to TRBJ2-7; perhaps TRBD1 as D (6 bases). This CDR3 is 14 amino acids long. V lost 3 bases and J 0 bases, leaving 9 bases between the germline ends. The germline CDR1 and CDR2 sequences are MNHEY and SMNVEV (reference sequence). The CDR3 here is CASSFTGSSYEQYF. The CDR3 DNA sequence: TGTGCCAGCAGTTTTACAGGGAGCTCCTACGAGCAGTACTTC.

This clonotype was recorded at least ten times. The V and J genes are TRBV18 and TRBJ1-6; 9 nucleotides align to TRBD1. The CDR3 spans 14 residues. Germline V gene sequence: CDR1 KGHSH, CDR2 LQKENI. V shed 3 bases, J shed 9 bases, and the junction held 3 bases outside the gene matches. In nucleotides, the CDR3 is TGTGCCAGCTCACCGGAGGGACAGGGTTCACCCCTCCACTTT. Translation gives CASSPEGQGSPLHF.

This clonotype was counted at least ten times. The chain combines TRBV6-1 with TRBJ1-4; D unresolved. CDR3 size: 16 residues. V was pared by 5 bases and J by 4 bases, with 17 bases between. The germline gives CDR1 MNHNS, CDR2 SASEGT. The DNA of the CDR3 is TGTGCCAGCAGTCTAACCCCCTATACATTTAATGAAAAACTGTTTTTT. Amino acids: CASSLTPYTFNEKLFF.

A word on this clonotype: This is likely a read error, given that the CDR3 carries no conserved phenylalanine or tryptophan at its end. The J gene is TRBJ2-2, the V gene TRBV7-2, with D uncertain. There are 15 residues in the CDR3. Trimming stripped 8 bases from V and 1 base from J, with 14 bases between. The V gene's germline CDR1 is SGHTA and CDR2 FQGNSA. In DNA form, the CDR3 reads TGTGCCAGCGAGCCCAAGGGAAGGAACACCGGGGAGCTGTTTCTT. It codes for CASEPKGRNTGELFL.